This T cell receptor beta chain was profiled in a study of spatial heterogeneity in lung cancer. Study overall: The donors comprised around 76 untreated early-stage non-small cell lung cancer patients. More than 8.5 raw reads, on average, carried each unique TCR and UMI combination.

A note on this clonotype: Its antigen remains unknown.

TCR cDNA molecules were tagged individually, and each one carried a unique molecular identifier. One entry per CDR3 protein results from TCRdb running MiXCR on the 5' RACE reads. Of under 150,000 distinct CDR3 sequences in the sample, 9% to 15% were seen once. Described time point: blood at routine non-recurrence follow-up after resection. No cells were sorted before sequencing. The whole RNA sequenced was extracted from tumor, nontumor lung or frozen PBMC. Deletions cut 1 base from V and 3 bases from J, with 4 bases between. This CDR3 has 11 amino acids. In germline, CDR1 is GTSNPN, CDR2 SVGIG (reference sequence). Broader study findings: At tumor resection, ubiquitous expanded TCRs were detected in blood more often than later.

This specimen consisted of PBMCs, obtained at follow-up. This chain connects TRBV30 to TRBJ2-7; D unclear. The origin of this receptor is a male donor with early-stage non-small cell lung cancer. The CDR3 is CAWSGGYEQYF. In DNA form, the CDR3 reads TGTGCCTGGAGTGGGGGCTACGAGCAGTACTTC.